The 4 T cell receptor beta chains in this list originate from one sample, sequenced in a study of T cell clonality in common variable immunodeficiency. Profiled with immunoSEQ multiplex PCR; TCRdb holds only in-frame clones, not every one. The sample is made up of approximately 58,000 clones, none counted only once. The sample comprised peripheral blood mononuclear cells. The source is a person aged 18 to 70 in good health.

This clone was counted at least ten times. The CDR3 end is not reached by the read, which stops 3 residues before it; the germline J gene fills it in. The chain joins TRBV20-1 to TRBJ2-5, with D uncertain. Germline V lookup: CDR1 DFQATT, CDR2 SNEGSKA (reference sequence). Trimming stripped 6 bases from V and 0 bases from J, with 14 bases between. This CDR3 comprises 14 residues. The chain's CDR3 is CSAHRHSNQETQYF. CDR3 DNA (partial): TGCAGTGCCCACCGACACTCGAACCAAGAGACC.

This clone was counted at least ten times. Read sequence stops 3 residues before the CDR3 end, and the germline J gene provides the missing end. V usage is TRBV5-6 and J usage is TRBJ1-2; D is perhaps TRBD1 (6 bases). Germline V gene sequence: CDR1 SGHDT, CDR2 YYEEEE. This CDR3 spans 14 amino acids. V lost 3 bases, J lost 1 base, and 10 bases lay in between. CDR3 in amino acids: CASSSGVFNYGYTF. CDR3 DNA, as far as it was read: TGTGCCAGCAGCTCAGGGGTCTTTAACTATGGC. Supplemented by reference TRBV5-6 and TRBJ1-2, the full variable domain reads DAGVTQSPTHLIKTRGQQVTLRCSPKSGHDTVSWYQQALGQGPQFIFQYYEEEERQRGNFPDRFSGHQFPNYSSELNVNALLLGDSALYLCASSSGVFNYGYTFGSGTRLTVV.

Remarks on this clone: The read ends 3 residues shy of where the CDR3 ends; the end is completed using the germline J gene. The chain recombines TRBV6-2 or TRBV6-3 with TRBJ1-1; no definite D call. The CDR3 is made up of 17 amino acids. Germline V lookup: CDR1 MNHEY, CDR2 SVGEGT. The CDR3 reads CASSYSSLAGVYNEAFF. The sequenced part of the CDR3 DNA is TGTGCCAGCAGTTACTCGAGCCTAGCGGGTGTCTACAATGAG.

This clone was counted ten times or more. With the read ending 3 residues before the CDR3 end, the germline J gene is used to fill in that end. The V call is TRBV24-1, the J call TRBJ2-1, with TRBD2 identical over 12 bases. CDR3 size: 16 residues. Germline-derived CDR1 and CDR2 are KGHDR and SFDVKD. Germline trimming cut 5 bases from V and 6 bases from J; bases unmatched to any gene: 7. This chain's CDR3 is CATSGELAGGFNEQFF. CDR3 bases read: TGTGCCACCAGTGGCGAACTAGCGGGAGGCTTCAATGAG.